A selection of T cell receptor beta chains follows, all from one sample in a study of cytomegalovirus exposure and HLA in healthy donors. The table came from immunoSEQ multiplex PCR; TCRdb's copy has only in-frame clones and leaves some out. The data show 100,000 to 150,000 clones, about 80% seen once. Specimen: PBMCs. All receptors derive from a woman between 35 and 50 years old in good health and CMV-seropositive. Both conserved end residues are part of each CDR3. Each record gives: clone size, J gene, D gene, V gene, CDR3 DNA, CDR3 protein. D genes are given only for firm matches. Size values are once, few and many counts, or a class for expanded clones, and some rows have none.

clone_size: -; j_call: TRBJ1-1; d_call: -; v_call: TRBV19; cdr3_nt: TGTGCCATTTCCAGGAAGAAGGGAGGTGAAGCTTTCTTT; cdr3_aa: CAISRKKGGEAFF
clone_size: -; j_call: TRBJ2-5; d_call: -; v_call: TRBV7-2; cdr3_nt: TGTGCCAGCAGCTTAGATAGCGGGACCCAGTACTTC; cdr3_aa: CASSLDSGTQYF
clone_size: once; j_call: TRBJ1-5; d_call: -; v_call: TRBV28; cdr3_nt: TGTGCCAGCCGATCGACAGGAGAAGATCAGCCCCAGCATTTT; cdr3_aa: CASRSTGEDQPQHF
clone_size: -; j_call: TRBJ1-2; d_call: -; v_call: TRBV11-3; cdr3_nt: TGTGCCAGCAGCTTATTTGACAGCTCCTATGGCTACACCTTC; cdr3_aa: CASSLFDSSYGYTF
clone_size: -; j_call: TRBJ2-7; d_call: TRBD1; v_call: TRBV6-5; cdr3_nt: TGTGCCAGCAGTCGCGGACAGGGTCCTTACGAGCAGTACTTC; cdr3_aa: CASSRGQGPYEQYF
clone_size: -; j_call: TRBJ1-1; d_call: -; v_call: TRBV19; cdr3_nt: TGTGCCAGTAGTCGCCAGATGCCCGCTGAAGCTTTCTTT; cdr3_aa: CASSRQMPAEAFF
clone_size: -; j_call: TRBJ1-1; d_call: -; v_call: TRBV2; cdr3_nt: TGTGCCAGCAGTGTAGGGCAGGGGCGGAACACTGAAGCTTTCTTT; cdr3_aa: CASSVGQGRNTEAFF
clone_size: -; j_call: TRBJ2-1; d_call: -; v_call: TRBV5-4; cdr3_nt: TGTGCCAGCAGCTTACCGCATCTAGGCAATGAGCAGTTCTTC; cdr3_aa: CASSLPHLGNEQFF
clone_size: -; j_call: TRBJ2-3; d_call: TRBD2; v_call: TRBV30; cdr3_nt: TGTGCCTGGAGTGCCCTACTACTAGCGGGAGGGCCGGGGTCAGATACGCAGTATTTT; cdr3_aa: CAWSALLLAGGPGSDTQYF
clone_size: -; j_call: TRBJ2-1; d_call: TRBD2; v_call: TRBV7-9; cdr3_nt: TGTTCCAGCAGCCCGGGACTAGCGGGAGTGCCCAATTGGGATGAGCAGTTCTTC; cdr3_aa: CSSSPGLAGVPNWDEQFF
clone_size: -; j_call: TRBJ2-7; d_call: TRBD1; v_call: TRBV29-1; cdr3_nt: TGCAGTGTCGGGACAGGGTTTAGCGAGCAGTACTTC; cdr3_aa: CSVGTGFSEQYF
clone_size: few; j_call: TRBJ1-5; d_call: -; v_call: TRBV6-1; cdr3_nt: TGTGCCAGCAGTGACAGACTCAATCAGCCCCAGCATTTT; cdr3_aa: CASSDRLNQPQHF
clone_size: -; j_call: TRBJ1-5; d_call: -; v_call: TRBV6-1; cdr3_nt: TGTGCCAGCAACCCATACAGTTATAGCAATCAGCCCCAGCATTTT; cdr3_aa: CASNPYSYSNQPQHF
clone_size: -; j_call: TRBJ2-7; d_call: -; v_call: TRBV4-1; cdr3_nt: TGCGCCAGCAGCCAAGGGCCCGCGGGGCGAGAGGACGAGCAGTACTTC; cdr3_aa: CASSQGPAGREDEQYF
clone_size: few; j_call: TRBJ1-2; d_call: TRBD1; v_call: TRBV7-9; cdr3_nt: TGTGCCAGCAGCACTCCGACAGGGGAAATATATGGCTACACCTTC; cdr3_aa: CASSTPTGEIYGYTF
clone_size: -; j_call: TRBJ2-2; d_call: -; v_call: TRBV6-4; cdr3_nt: TGTGCCAGCACCCCGGGTCCCACCGGGGAGCTGTTTTTT; cdr3_aa: CASTPGPTGELFF